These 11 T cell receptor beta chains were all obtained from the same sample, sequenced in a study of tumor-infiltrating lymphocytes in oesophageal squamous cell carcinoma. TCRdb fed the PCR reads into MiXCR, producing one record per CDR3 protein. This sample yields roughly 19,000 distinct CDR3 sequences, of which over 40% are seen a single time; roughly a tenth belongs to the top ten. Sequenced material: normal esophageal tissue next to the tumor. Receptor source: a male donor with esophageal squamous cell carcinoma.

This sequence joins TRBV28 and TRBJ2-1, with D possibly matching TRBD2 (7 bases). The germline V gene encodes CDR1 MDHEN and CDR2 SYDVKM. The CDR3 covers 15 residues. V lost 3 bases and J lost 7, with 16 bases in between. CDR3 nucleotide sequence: TGTGCCAGCAGTTTGCGGGGAGGGGGTTTGAATGAGCAGTTCTTC. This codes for CASSLRGGGLNEQFF.

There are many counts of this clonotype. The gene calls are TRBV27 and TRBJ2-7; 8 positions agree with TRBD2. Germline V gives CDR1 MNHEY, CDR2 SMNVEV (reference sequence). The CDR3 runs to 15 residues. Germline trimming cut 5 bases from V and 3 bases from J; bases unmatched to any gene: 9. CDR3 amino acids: CASSLREGTFYEQYF. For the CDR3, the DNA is TGTGCCAGCAGTCTACGGGAGGGCACATTCTACGAGCAGTACTTC.

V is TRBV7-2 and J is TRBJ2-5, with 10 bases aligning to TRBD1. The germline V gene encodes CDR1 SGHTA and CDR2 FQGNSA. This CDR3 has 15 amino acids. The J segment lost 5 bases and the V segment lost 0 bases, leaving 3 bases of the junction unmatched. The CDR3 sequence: CASSLAGTGEETQYF. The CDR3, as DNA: TGTGCCAGCAGCTTAGCCGGGACAGGGGAGGAGACCCAGTACTTC.

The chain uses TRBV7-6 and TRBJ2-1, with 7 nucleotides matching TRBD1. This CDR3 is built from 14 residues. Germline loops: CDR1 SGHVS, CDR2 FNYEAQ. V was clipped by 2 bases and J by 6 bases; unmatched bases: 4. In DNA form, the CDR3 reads TGTGCCAGCAGCTTATACGCAGGGGGCAATGAGCAGTTCTTC. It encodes CASSLYAGGNEQFF.

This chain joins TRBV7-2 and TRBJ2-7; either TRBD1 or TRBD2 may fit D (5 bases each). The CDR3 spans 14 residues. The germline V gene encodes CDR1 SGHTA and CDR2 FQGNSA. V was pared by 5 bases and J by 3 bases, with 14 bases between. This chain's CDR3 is CASSPRPGLYEQYF. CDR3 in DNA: TGTGCCAGCAGCCCAAGGCCGGGGCTCTACGAGCAGTACTTC. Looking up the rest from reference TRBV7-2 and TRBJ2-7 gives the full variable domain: GAGVSQSPSNKVTEKGKDVELRCDPISGHTALYWYRQSLGQGLEFLIYFQGNSAPDKSGLPSDRFSAERTGGSVSTLTIQRTQQEDSAVYLCASSPRPGLYEQYFGPGTRLTVT.

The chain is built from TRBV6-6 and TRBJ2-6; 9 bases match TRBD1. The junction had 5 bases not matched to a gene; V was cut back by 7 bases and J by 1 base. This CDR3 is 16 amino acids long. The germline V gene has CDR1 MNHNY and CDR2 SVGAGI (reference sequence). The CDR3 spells CASNPGQGSGANVLTF. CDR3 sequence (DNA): TGTGCCAGCAACCCGGGACAGGGATCTGGGGCCAACGTCCTGACTTTC.

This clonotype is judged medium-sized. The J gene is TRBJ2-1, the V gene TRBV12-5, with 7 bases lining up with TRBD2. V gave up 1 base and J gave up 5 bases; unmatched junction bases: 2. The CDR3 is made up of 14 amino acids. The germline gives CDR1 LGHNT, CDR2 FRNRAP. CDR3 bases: TGTGCTAGTGGTTTGGGGACTAGAAACAATGAGCAGTTCTTC. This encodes CASGLGTRNNEQFF.

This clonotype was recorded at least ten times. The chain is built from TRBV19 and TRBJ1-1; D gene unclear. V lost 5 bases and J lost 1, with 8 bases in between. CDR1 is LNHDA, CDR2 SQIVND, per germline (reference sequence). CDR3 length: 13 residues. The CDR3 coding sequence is TGTGCCAGTAGTTTTATGGGGAACACTGAAGCTTTCTTT. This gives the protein CASSFMGNTEAFF.

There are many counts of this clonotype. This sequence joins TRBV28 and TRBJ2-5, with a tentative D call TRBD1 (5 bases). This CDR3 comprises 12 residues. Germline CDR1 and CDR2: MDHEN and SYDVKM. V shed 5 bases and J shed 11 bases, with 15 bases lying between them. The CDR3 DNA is TGTGCCAGCAGTACGCAGGGTTATGAGCAGTACTTC. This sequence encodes CASSTQGYEQYF.

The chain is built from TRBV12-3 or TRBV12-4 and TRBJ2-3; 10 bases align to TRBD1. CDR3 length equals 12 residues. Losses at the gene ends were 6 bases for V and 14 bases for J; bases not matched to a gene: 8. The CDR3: CASRGQGRELYF. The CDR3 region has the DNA TGTGCCAGCAGGGGACAGGGGAGGGAGCTGTATTTT.

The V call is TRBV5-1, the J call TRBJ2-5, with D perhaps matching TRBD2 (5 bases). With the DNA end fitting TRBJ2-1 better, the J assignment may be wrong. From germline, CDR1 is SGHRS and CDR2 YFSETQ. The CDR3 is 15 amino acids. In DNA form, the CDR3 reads TGCGCCAGCAGCTTGGAGACTATACCTATCAATGAGCAGTTCTTC. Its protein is CASSLETIPINEQFF.